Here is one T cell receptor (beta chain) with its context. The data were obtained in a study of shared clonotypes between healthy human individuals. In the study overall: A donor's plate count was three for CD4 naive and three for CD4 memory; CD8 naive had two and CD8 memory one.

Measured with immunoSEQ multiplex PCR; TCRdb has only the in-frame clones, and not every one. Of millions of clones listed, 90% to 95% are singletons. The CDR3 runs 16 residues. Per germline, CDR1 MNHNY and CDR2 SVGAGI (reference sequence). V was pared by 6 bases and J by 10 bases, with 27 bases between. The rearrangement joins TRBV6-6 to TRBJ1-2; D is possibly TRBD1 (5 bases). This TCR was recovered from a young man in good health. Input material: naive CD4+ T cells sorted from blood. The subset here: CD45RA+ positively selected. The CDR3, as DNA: TGTGCCAGCAGGGGGGGACCCGGGACCCCTGACTGGCTCTACACCTTC. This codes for CASRGGPGTPDWLYTF.